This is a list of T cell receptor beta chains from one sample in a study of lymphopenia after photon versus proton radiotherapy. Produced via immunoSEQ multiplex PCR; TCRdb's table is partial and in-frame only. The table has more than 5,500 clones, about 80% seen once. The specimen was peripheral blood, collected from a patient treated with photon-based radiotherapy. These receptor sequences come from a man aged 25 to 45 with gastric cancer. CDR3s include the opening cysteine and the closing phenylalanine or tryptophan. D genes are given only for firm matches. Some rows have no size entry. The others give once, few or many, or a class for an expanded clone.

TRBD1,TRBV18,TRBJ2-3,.,TGTGCCAGCTCGCCACTACAGGGGGAAAGCACAGATACGCAGTATTTT,CASSPLQGESTDTQYF
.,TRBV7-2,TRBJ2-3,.,TGTGCCAGCAGCTTCGGCGGGAGAGGGGGAGCAGATACGCAGTATTTT,CASSFGGRGGADTQYF
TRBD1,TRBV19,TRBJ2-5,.,TGTGCCAGTAGTAAGGGGGCTCAAGAGACCCAGTACTTC,CASSKGAQETQYF
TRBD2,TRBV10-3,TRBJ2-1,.,TGTGCCATTGCCGGGACTAGCGGATACAATGAGCAGTTCTTC,CAIAGTSGYNEQFF
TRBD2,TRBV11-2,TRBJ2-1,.,TGTGCCAGCAGCTTAGAGTTATCTAGCGGGGGGGTGGATGAGCAGTTCTTC,CASSLELSSGGVDEQFF
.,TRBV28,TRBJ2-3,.,TGTGCCAGCAGTTTGTCCCCTTCTACGACCCGGGGCACAGATACGCAGTATTTT,CASSLSPSTTRGTDTQYF
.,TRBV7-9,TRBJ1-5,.,TGTGCCAGCAGCTTAGCACAGGGAGATCAGCCCCAGCATTTT,CASSLAQGDQPQHF
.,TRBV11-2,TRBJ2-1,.,TGTGCCAGCAGCTCCCCCGGGGGACGGGGGAATGAGCAGTTCTTC,CASSSPGGRGNEQFF
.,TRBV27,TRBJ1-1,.,TGTGCCAGCAGTTTATACGCGGTCACTGAAGCTTTCTTT,CASSLYAVTEAFF
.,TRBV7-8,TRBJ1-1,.,TGTGCCAGCAGCTCCAACGGACCCGACACTGAAGCTTTCTTT,CASSSNGPDTEAFF
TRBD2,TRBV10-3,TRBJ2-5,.,TGTGCCATCAGTGAATGGGAGGGGCACCAAGAGACCCAGTACTTC,CAISEWEGHQETQYF
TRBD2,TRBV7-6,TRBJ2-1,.,TGTGCCAGCAGCTTAGTAGCGGGAGGGCTCAATGAGCAGTTCTTC,CASSLVAGGLNEQFF
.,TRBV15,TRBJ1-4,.,TGTGCCACCAGCAGAGATCTCGATGGAGAAAAACTGTTTTTT,CATSRDLDGEKLFF
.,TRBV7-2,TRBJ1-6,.,TGTGCCAGCAGCTCTAGACAGGCAACCTATAATTCACCCCTCCACTTT,CASSSRQATYNSPLHF
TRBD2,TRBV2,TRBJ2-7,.,TGTGCCAGCATGCATCGGACTAGCGGAGAGCAGTACTTC,CASMHRTSGEQYF
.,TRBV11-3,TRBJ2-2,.,TGTGCCAGCAGCTTAGGCCGGGACCGTAACACCGGGGAGCTGTTTTTT,CASSLGRDRNTGELFF
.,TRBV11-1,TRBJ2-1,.,TGTGCCAGCAGCTTAGGGTTCTTATATGAGCAGTTCTTC,CASSLGFLYEQFF
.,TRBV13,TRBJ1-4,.,TGTGCCAGCAGCCCCCGTCGTAATGAAAAACTGTTTTTT,CASSPRRNEKLFF
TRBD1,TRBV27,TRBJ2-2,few,TGTGCCAGCAGCCCGGGACGGACAGGGGGTCCCGGGGAGCTGTTTTTT,CASSPGRTGGPGELFF
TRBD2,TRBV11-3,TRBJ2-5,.,TGTGCCAGCAGCTTAGATTCCCAGGGCGGGAGGGCAGAGACCCAGTACTTC,CASSLDSQGGRAETQYF
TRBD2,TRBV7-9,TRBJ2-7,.,TGTGCCAGCAGCCCAGGACTAGCGGGAGTGGAGCAGTACTTC,CASSPGLAGVEQYF
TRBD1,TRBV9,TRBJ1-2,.,TGTGCCAGCAGCGCCCGGGACAGGGGGCCCTATGGCTACACCTTC,CASSARDRGPYGYTF
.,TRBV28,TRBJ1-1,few,TGTGCCAGCAGTTTGGACGTGCCGACGGGAAACACTGAAGCTTTCTTT,CASSLDVPTGNTEAFF
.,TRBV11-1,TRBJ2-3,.,TGTGCCAGCAGCTTTTCAGGGGATCGCACAGATACGCAGTATTTT,CASSFSGDRTDTQYF
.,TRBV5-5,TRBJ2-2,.,TGTGCCAGCACTGGGTGGGCGAACACCGGGGAGCTGTTTTTT,CASTGWANTGELFF
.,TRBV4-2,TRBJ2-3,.,TGTGCCAGCAGCCAAGGAATAGCTGTGGCAGATACGCAGTATTTT,CASSQGIAVADTQYF
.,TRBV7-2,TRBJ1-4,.,TGTGCCAGCAGCTCGGCGCCTCCGGGAAATAATGAAAAACTGTTTTTT,CASSSAPPGNNEKLFF
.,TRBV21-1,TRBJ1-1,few,TGTGCCAGCAGCAACAACAGCCTGAACACTGAAGCTTTCTTT,CASSNNSLNTEAFF